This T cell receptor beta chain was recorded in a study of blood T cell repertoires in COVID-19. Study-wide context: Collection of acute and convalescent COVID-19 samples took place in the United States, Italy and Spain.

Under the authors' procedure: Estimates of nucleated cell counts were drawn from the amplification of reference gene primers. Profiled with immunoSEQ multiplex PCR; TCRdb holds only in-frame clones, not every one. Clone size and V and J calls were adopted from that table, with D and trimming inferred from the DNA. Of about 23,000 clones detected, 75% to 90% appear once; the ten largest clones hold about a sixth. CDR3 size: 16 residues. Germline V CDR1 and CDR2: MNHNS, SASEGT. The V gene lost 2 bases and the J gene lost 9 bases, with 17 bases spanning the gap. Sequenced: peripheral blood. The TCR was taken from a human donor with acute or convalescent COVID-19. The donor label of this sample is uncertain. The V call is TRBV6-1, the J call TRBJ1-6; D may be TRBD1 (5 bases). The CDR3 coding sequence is TGTGCCAGCAGTGAATTTCGGGACCTCGGGAGTTCACCCCTCCACTTT. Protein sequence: CASSEFRDLGSSPLHF.